This T cell receptor (beta chain) was sequenced during a study of blood T cell repertoires in COVID-19. Study context: T cells, B-cell-depleted T cells, or PBMCs supplied cDNA or gDNA.

The CDR3 contains 18 residues. With V trimmed by 5 bases and J by 2 bases, 13 bases remained unmatched. Germline lookup yields CDR1 MNHEY and CDR2 SVGEGT. In the original processing: Researchers report that nucleated cell counts were estimated from reference gene primer amplification. Sequencing used immunoSEQ multiplex PCR; TCRdb keeps in-frame clones, though not all of them. The DNA gave D and trimming, while V, J and clone size come from that table. The sample consists of 50,000 or so clones, roughly 87% of them appearing once. This TCR was recovered from a man in his 60s with active COVID-19. The chain employs TRBV6-2 or TRBV6-3 and TRBJ2-1, with 9 nucleotides matching TRBD1. The sequenced sample consisted of peripheral blood. The CDR3 spells CASSLLTAGTGTYNEQFF. Written as DNA, the CDR3 is TGTGCCAGCAGTCTCCTAACTGCCGGGACAGGGACCTACAATGAGCAGTTCTTC.